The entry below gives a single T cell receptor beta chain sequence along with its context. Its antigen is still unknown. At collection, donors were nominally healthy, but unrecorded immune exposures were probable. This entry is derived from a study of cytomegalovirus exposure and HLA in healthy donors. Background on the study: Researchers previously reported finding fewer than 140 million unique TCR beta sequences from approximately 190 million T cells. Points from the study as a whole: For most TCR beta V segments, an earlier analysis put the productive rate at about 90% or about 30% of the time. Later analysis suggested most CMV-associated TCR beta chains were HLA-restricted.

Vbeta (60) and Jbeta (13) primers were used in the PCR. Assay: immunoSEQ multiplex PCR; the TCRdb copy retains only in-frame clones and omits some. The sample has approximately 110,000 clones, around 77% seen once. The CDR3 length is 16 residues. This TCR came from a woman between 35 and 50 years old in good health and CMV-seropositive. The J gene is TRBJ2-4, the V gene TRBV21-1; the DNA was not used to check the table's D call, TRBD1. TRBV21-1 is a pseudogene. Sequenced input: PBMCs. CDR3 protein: CASSTEVPTGGNIQYF. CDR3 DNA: TGTGCCAGCAGCACGGAGGTACCGACAGGGGGGAACATTCAGTACTTC.